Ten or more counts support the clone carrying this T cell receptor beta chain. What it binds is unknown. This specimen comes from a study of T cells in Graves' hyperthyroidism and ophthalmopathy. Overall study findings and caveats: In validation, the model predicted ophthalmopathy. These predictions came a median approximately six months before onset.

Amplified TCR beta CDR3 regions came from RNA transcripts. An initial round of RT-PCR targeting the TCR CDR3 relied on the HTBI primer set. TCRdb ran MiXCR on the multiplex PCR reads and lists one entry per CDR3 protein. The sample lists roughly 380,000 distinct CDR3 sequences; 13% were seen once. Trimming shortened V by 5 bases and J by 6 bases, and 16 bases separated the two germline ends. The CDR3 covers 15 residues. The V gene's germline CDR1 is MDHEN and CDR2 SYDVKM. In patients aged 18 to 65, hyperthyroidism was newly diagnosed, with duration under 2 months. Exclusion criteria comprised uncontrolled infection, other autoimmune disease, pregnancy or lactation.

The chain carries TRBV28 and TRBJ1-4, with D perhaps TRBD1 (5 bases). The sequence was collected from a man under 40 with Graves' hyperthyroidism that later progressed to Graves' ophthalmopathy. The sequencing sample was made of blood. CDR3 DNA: TGTGCCAGCAGTACCCGAGGTTGGGGGTATGAAAAACTGTTTTTT. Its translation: CASSTRGWGYEKLFF.